The 30 T cell receptor beta chains below all came from one sample that was sequenced in a study. MiXCR, applied by TCRdb to the RT-PCR reads, yields one record per CDR3 protein. The sample records hundreds of thousands of distinct CDR3 sequences, 12% to 15% being singletons. The specimen was memory CD4+ T cells from blood. The receptors here all came from a female donor in good health, serving as a healthy control.

V usage is TRBV6-2 or TRBV6-3 and J usage is TRBJ2-4; D might be TRBD2 (7 bases). The CDR3 has 15 residues. Germline V lookup: CDR1 MNHEY, CDR2 SVGEGT. Trimming removed 7 bases from V and 0 bases from J, with 13 bases in between. CDR3 DNA sequence: TGTGCCAGCACTGGGGGGGGGCTAGCCAAAAACATTCAGTACTTC. This gives the protein CASTGGGLAKNIQYF.

The chain uses TRBV20-1 and TRBJ2-2; TRBD2 matches at 10 bases. Germline CDR1 DFQATT, CDR2 SNEGSKA (reference sequence). The CDR3 length is 17 residues. V lost 3 bases, J lost 1 base, and 8 bases stayed unmatched. This CDR3 reads CSARDPRTSGNTGELFF. The CDR3 coding sequence is TGCAGTGCTAGGGATCCTAGGACTAGCGGGAACACCGGGGAGCTGTTTTTT.

Only a few counts were recorded for this clonotype. This chain joins TRBV6-5 and TRBJ2-3; possibly TRBD1 or TRBD2 for D (5 bases each). The CDR3 is made up of 14 amino acids. Germline V gene sequence: CDR1 MNHEY, CDR2 SVGAGI. V was clipped by 7 bases and J by 4 bases, with 15 bases between them. CDR3 bases: TGTGCCAGCACCCGGGGCCCCGGACCAGATACGCAGTATTTT. It is translated as CASTRGPGPDTQYF.

This clonotype was recorded many times. This sequence joins TRBV10-3 and TRBJ2-7, with 11 bases that match TRBD1. Germline V lookup: CDR1 ENHRY, CDR2 SYGVKD. The CDR3 has 15 amino acids. The trim removed 7 bases at V and 1 base at J, leaving 6 bases unmatched. The DNA of the CDR3 is TGTGCCATCACACTAGGGACAGGGGGGTCCTACGAGCAGTACTTC. Translating gives CAITLGTGGSYEQYF.

The chain is built from TRBV5-1 and TRBJ2-7; no definite D call. V lost 1 base to trimming and J lost 2 bases, with 13 bases between them. CDR1 and CDR2 (germline): SGHRS, YFSETQ. The length of the CDR3 is 15 residues. The CDR3 loop is CASSLTPTFTYEQYF. CDR3 DNA: TGCGCCAGCAGCTTGACACCGACATTTACCTACGAGCAGTACTTC.

This clonotype was seen ten or more times. V and J are TRBV10-3 and TRBJ2-7; 9 bases map to TRBD1. The CDR3 length is 14 residues. The J segment lost 5 bases and the V segment lost 5 bases, leaving 7 bases of the junction unmatched. Germline assignment: CDR1 ENHRY and CDR2 SYGVKD. For the CDR3, the DNA is TGTGCCATCAGTAGAACAGGGGGCGGCGACGAGCAGTACTTC. Translated: CAISRTGGGDEQYF.

This clonotype has a handful of counts. The chain couples TRBV12-3 or TRBV12-4 to TRBJ1-3, with 9 nucleotides matching TRBD1. V was clipped by 3 bases and J by 5 bases; unmatched bases: 2. This CDR3 spans 14 amino acids. Here the CDR3 reads CASSLGQGRNTIYF. CDR3 nucleotide sequence: TGTGCCAGCAGTTTGGGACAGGGAAGAAACACCATATATTTT.

CDR3 nucleotides: TGTGCCACCAGTGGCGGCGGAGACCTCTATGGCTACACCTTC. Protein: CATSGGGDLYGYTF. The chain uses TRBV24-1 and TRBJ1-2; no reliable D call. Germline V gene sequence: CDR1 KGHDR, CDR2 SFDVKD. V was shortened by 5 bases and J by 4 bases, with 13 bases between the two germline ends. This CDR3 contains 14 residues.

This sequence joins TRBV3-1 and TRBJ1-5, with D unclear. The CDR3 is 15 amino acids. Trimming removed 2 bases from V and 0 bases from J, with 8 bases in between. CDR1 is LGHDT, CDR2 YNNKEL, per germline (reference sequence). The CDR3, as DNA: TGTGCCAGCAGCCAAAGTCATTATAGCAATCAGCCCCAGCATTTT. Translation: CASSQSHYSNQPQHF. Full variable domain (rest looked up from reference TRBV3-1 and TRBJ1-5): DTAVSQTPKYLVTQMGNDKSIKCEQNLGHDTMYWYKQDSKKFLKIMFSYNNKELIINETVPNRFSPKSPDKAHLNLHINSLELGDSAVYFCASSQSHYSNQPQHFGDGTRLSIL.

This clonotype was counted a few times. One end of the junction is discordant with germline, which a read error may explain. The chain has TRBV28 and TRBJ1-4; D is uncertain. The CDR3 extends over 13 amino acids. Looked up from germline, CDR1 is MDHEN and CDR2 is SYDVKM. CDR3 nucleotide sequence: TGTGCCAGCTGTTTGAGGGCTAGCGAAAAACTGTTTTTT. This sequence encodes CASCLRASEKLFF.

The chain combines TRBV12-3 or TRBV12-4 with TRBJ1-1; D not certain. V was shortened by 1 base and J by 10 bases, with 10 bases between the two germline ends. The CDR3 contains 12 residues. CDR3 in amino acids: CASSLEARGAFF. CDR3 sequence (DNA): TGTGCCAGCAGTTTAGAGGCCCGAGGAGCTTTCTTT.

V usage is TRBV4-3 and J usage is TRBJ2-1, with D tentatively TRBD2 (5 bases). This CDR3 is built from 18 residues. The V gene lost 0 bases and the J gene lost 0 bases, with 15 bases spanning the gap. Germline V gene data show CDR1 as LGHNA and CDR2 as YSLEER. The CDR3 DNA reads TGCGCCAGCAGCCAAGATTGGGTCGGGGTTAGCTCCTACAATGAGCAGTTCTTC. Protein: CASSQDWVGVSSYNEQFF.

This clonotype has ten or more counts. The genes are TRBV29-1 and TRBJ2-3, with 8 bases fitting TRBD1. The CDR3 consists of 14 residues. V lost 5 bases to trimming and J lost 4 bases; unmatched junction nucleotides: 8. Germline loops: CDR1 SQVTM, CDR2 ANQGSEA. This chain's CDR3 is CSVRQGNSADTQYF. CDR3 nucleotide sequence: TGCAGCGTTCGACAGGGGAATAGCGCAGATACGCAGTATTTT.

The chain has TRBV20-1 and TRBJ2-5; 12 bases align to TRBD2. The CDR3 covers 15 residues. V shed 3 bases and J 4 bases; nucleotides not matched to a gene: 6. The germline gives CDR1 DFQATT, CDR2 SNEGSKA (reference sequence). CDR3 nucleotides: TGCAGTGCTAGGGAGACTAGCGGGAGTCGAGAGACCCAGTACTTC. It yields the protein CSARETSGSRETQYF.

CDR3 sequence: CASSSGGPEAFF. The CDR3 nucleotides are TGTGCCAGCAGTTCAGGGGGCCCTGAAGCTTTCTTT. The rearrangement links TRBV28 to TRBJ1-1; TRBD1 agrees at 8 bases. V lost 4 bases to trimming and J lost 6 bases; unmatched junction nucleotides: 1. This CDR3 has 12 amino acids. Germline assignment: CDR1 MDHEN and CDR2 SYDVKM.

This chain uses TRBV12-3 or TRBV12-4 with TRBJ2-5; no definite D call. The CDR3 length is 11 residues. V was shortened by 3 bases and J by 6 bases, with 5 bases between the two germline ends. The CDR3 reads CASSLAQTQYF. DNA of the CDR3: TGTGCCAGCAGTTTGGCCCAGACCCAGTACTTC.

The chain combines TRBV3-1 with TRBJ2-1; 13 nucleotides align to TRBD2. V lost 4 bases and J lost 7; bases outside the gene matches: 4. The CDR3 is 15 residues long. CDR1 is LGHDT and CDR2 is YNNKEL in the germline V gene (reference sequence). The CDR3 loop is CASSPLAGGRNEQFF. The CDR3 DNA follows: TGTGCCAGCAGCCCACTAGCGGGGGGGCGTAATGAGCAGTTCTTC.

CDR3 in amino acids: CASSNDSSYEQYF. In DNA, the CDR3 is TGTGCCAGCAGCAACGATTCGTCCTACGAGCAGTACTTC. The V gene is TRBV11-2, the J gene TRBJ2-7; D call uncertain. The V gene's germline CDR1 is SGHAT and CDR2 FQNNGV. CDR3 size: 13 residues. Trimming stripped 5 bases from V and 1 base from J, with 9 bases between.

This clonotype was observed a handful of times. This chain links TRBV29-1 with TRBJ1-6; possible D gene TRBD1, 6 bases. CDR3 length equals 15 residues. V lost 4 bases to trimming and J lost 4 bases, with 14 bases between them. CDR1 and CDR2 (germline): SQVTM, ANQGSEA. The CDR3 nucleotides are TGCAGCGTTGCCCGCCAGACAGGTTATAATTCACCCCTCCACTTT. As protein: CSVARQTGYNSPLHF. The complete variable domain, with remaining parts taken from reference TRBV29-1 and TRBJ1-6, reads SAVISQKPSRDICQRGTSLTIQCQVDSQVTMMFWYRQQPGQSLTLIATANQGSEATYESGFVIDKFPISRPNLTFSTLTVSNMSPEDSSIYLCSVARQTGYNSPLHFGNGTRLTVT.

This clonotype has at least ten counts. The chain joins TRBV9 to TRBJ2-3; D may be TRBD1 (5 bases). The V gene's germline CDR1 is SGDLS and CDR2 YYNGEE. V lost 0 bases and J 2 bases, leaving 10 bases between the germline ends. This CDR3 has 15 amino acids. The CDR3 sequence is CASSVGPTDTDTQYF. DNA for the CDR3: TGTGCCAGCAGCGTAGGCCCGACAGACACAGATACGCAGTATTTT.

This chain connects TRBV7-2 to TRBJ2-7, with TRBD2 matching over 13 bases. Germline-derived CDR1 and CDR2 are SGHTA and FQGNSA. The CDR3 has 15 residues. V gave up 5 bases and J gave up 5 bases; unmatched junction bases: 6. In DNA form, the CDR3 reads TGTGCCAGCAGCGGCGGGACTAGCGGGACTCACGAGCAGTACTTC. It codes for CASSGGTSGTHEQYF. The full variable domain, with the rest looked up from reference TRBV7-2 and TRBJ2-7, is GAGVSQSPSNKVTEKGKDVELRCDPISGHTALYWYRQSLGQGLEFLIYFQGNSAPDKSGLPSDRFSAERTGGSVSTLTIQRTQQEDSAVYLCASSGGTSGTHEQYFGPGTRLTVT.

This chain connects TRBV12-3 or TRBV12-4 to TRBJ2-7; D possibly corresponds to TRBD1 (6 bases). The CDR3 is made up of 15 amino acids. The ends were cut back, 2 bases at V and 0 bases at J, with 11 bases in the middle. The CDR3 loop reads CASSLHRESSYEQYF. CDR3 in DNA: TGTGCCAGCAGTTTACACAGGGAGAGCTCCTACGAGCAGTACTTC.

The sample holds many counts of this clonotype. The chain is built from TRBV29-1 and TRBJ1-6, with 7 bases that match TRBD1. The CDR3 totals 13 residues. In germline, CDR1 is SQVTM, CDR2 ANQGSEA. V shed 7 bases, J shed 7 bases, and the junction held 7 bases outside the gene matches. The CDR3, as DNA: TGCAGCGCCAGAGACAGGGAGAATTCACCCCTCCACTTT. Amino acids: CSARDRENSPLHF.

This clonotype appeared a few times. The rearrangement uses TRBV20-1 and TRBJ2-4; 7 nucleotides align to TRBD1. The germline gives CDR1 DFQATT, CDR2 SNEGSKA (reference sequence). Germline trimming cut 1 base from V and 0 bases from J; bases unmatched to any gene: 6. The CDR3 spans 16 residues. The CDR3 region has the DNA TGCAGTGCTAGAGTCCGGGACAGATTAGCCAAAAACATTCAGTACTTC. This codes for CSARVRDRLAKNIQYF.

V is TRBV7-9 and J is TRBJ1-4; the match to TRBD1 covers 7 bases. V shed 4 bases, J shed 8 bases, and the junction held 4 bases outside the gene matches. The CDR3 loop spans 13 amino acids. From germline, CDR1 is SEHNR and CDR2 FQNEAQ (reference sequence). The CDR3 loop reads CASSSRGGEKLFF. The CDR3 bases are TGTGCCAGCAGCTCCAGGGGGGGCGAAAAACTGTTTTTT.

This clonotype was recorded a few times. The chain recombines TRBV6-2 or TRBV6-3 with TRBJ2-1, with a possible D match to TRBD2 (5 bases). Germline loops: CDR1 MNHEY, CDR2 SVGEGT. V was cut by 9 bases and J by 6 bases, with 12 bases left in between. The CDR3 contains 12 residues. CDR3 in DNA: TGTGCCAGTGTACCTCGGGGCAATGAGCAGTTCTTC. Translating gives CASVPRGNEQFF.

The chain joins TRBV20-1 to TRBJ2-1; 9 nucleotides align to TRBD1. CDR1 and CDR2 from the germline V gene are DFQATT and SNEGSKA (reference sequence). The J segment lost 9 bases and the V segment lost 0 bases, leaving 6 bases of the junction unmatched. The length of the CDR3 is 14 residues. CDR3 sequence: CSARDLQGAAEQFF. CDR3 DNA sequence: TGCAGTGCTAGAGATCTACAGGGGGCCGCTGAGCAGTTCTTC.

The sample holds many counts of this clonotype. The chain links TRBV7-3 to TRBJ2-3; TRBD2 matches at 10 bases. This CDR3 region has 15 residues. The germline gives CDR1 SGHTA, CDR2 FQGTGA. Losses at the gene ends were 5 bases for V and 1 base for J; bases not matched to a gene: 3. In DNA, the CDR3 is TGTGCCAGCAGCGGAGGACTAGCGGGCACAGATACGCAGTATTTT. It translates to CASSGGLAGTDTQYF.

This clonotype showed up many times. The genes are TRBV5-1 and TRBJ2-7, with TRBD1 matching over 8 bases. The V gene end was trimmed by 7 bases and the J gene end by 1 base; junction bases not matched to a gene: 7. Germline lookup yields CDR1 SGHRS and CDR2 YFSETQ. This CDR3 is 14 amino acids long. As DNA, the CDR3 is TGCGCCAGCCGGCCGGGACAGGCATCCTACGAGCAGTACTTC. Translation gives CASRPGQASYEQYF.

This clonotype was observed a few times. This chain joins TRBV5-8 and TRBJ1-6, with D possibly matching TRBD1 (6 bases). Germline V gene sequence: CDR1 SGHTS, CDR2 YDEGEE. The CDR3 has 16 residues. V lost 4 bases to trimming and J lost 7 bases, with 18 bases between them. The CDR3 region is CASSVSLGGGNSPLHF. CDR3 in DNA: TGTGCCAGCAGCGTCTCTTTGGGAGGGGGGAATTCACCCCTCCACTTT.